This T cell receptor (beta chain) was identified in a study of blood T cell repertoires in COVID-19. The wider study: PBMCs, B-cell-depleted T cells, or T cells provided the cDNA or gDNA that made up the material.

The assay was immunoSEQ multiplex PCR, and TCRdb's table has in-frame clones only and misses some. Among around 30,000 clones listed, 92% were seen once. The sequencing sample was made of peripheral blood. The sequence was obtained from a man aged 50 or older with active COVID-19.

Here the CDR3 reads CASSSDLVKQFF. In DNA, the CDR3 is TGTGCCAGCAGCTCCGACTTGGTTAAGCAGTTCTTC. J is TRBJ2-1 and V is TRBV7-9; D remains ambiguous. Germline assignment: CDR1 SEHNR and CDR2 FQNEAQ (reference sequence). CDR3 length: 12 amino acids. V lost 4 bases to trimming and J lost 11 bases, with 12 bases between them.